These T cell receptor beta chains were read from a single sample in a study of T cell responses to AZD1222 COVID-19 vaccine. Data came from immunoSEQ multiplex PCR; TCRdb stores just in-frame clones and leaves some out. The data contain more than 150,000 clones, under 95% of them singletons. This sample comprised peripheral blood, obtained 28 days after the second AZD1222 dose. Every receptor here comes from an adult who received the AZD1222 COVID-19 vaccine. Each CDR3 is given with its conserved first and last residue. The D gene is left open where the match is weak. Clone size is given for some rows only: seen once, a few or many times, or a class if the clone is expanded.

v_call,d_call,clone_size,j_call,cdr3_nt,cdr3_aa
TRBV2,TRBD1,NA,TRBJ2-7,TGTGCCAGCAGTGAAGCGCTTCAAGGGGGCCGCCGCTACGAGCAGTACTTC,CASSEALQGGRRYEQYF
TRBV28,NA,NA,TRBJ2-7,TGTGCCAGCAAATGGGGGCCGATCGAGGCATACGAGCAGTACTTC,CASKWGPIEAYEQYF
TRBV6-5,NA,NA,TRBJ1-1,TGTGCCAGCAGACGGGGGTTGAACACTGAAGCTTTCTTT,CASRRGLNTEAFF
TRBV3-1/TRBV3-2,NA,NA,TRBJ2-7,TGTGCCAGCAGCCAAGAGCCCGGGGGGCCCTACGAGCAGTACTTC,CASSQEPGGPYEQYF
TRBV5-5,NA,NA,TRBJ1-1,TGTGCCAGCAGCTTGGCCAATCGGAACACTGAAGCTTTCTTT,CASSLANRNTEAFF
TRBV13,NA,NA,TRBJ2-1,TGTGCCAGCAGCCCAGACCCTACGGCCAATGAGCAGTTCTTC,CASSPDPTANEQFF
TRBV4-1,TRBD1,NA,TRBJ2-7,TGCGCCAGCAGCCGGATGGACAGGACCCCCTACGAGCAGTACTTC,CASSRMDRTPYEQYF
TRBV12-3/TRBV12-4,TRBD2,NA,TRBJ2-3,TGTGCCAGCAGACACGATAGCGGGGGCGCGCAGTATTTT,CASRHDSGGAQYF
TRBV7-3,NA,NA,TRBJ1-4,TGTGCCAGCAGCTTAGGGGTTGCAACTAATGAAAAACTGTTTTTT,CASSLGVATNEKLFF
TRBV3-1/TRBV3-2,NA,NA,TRBJ2-7,TGTGCCAGCAGCCTCCTGAGTGTCGGCGAGCAGTACTTC,CASSLLSVGEQYF
TRBV6-5,NA,NA,TRBJ1-2,TGTGCCAGCAGTCGTGGTATGGGTAACTATGGCTACACCTTC,CASSRGMGNYGYTF
TRBV6-4,NA,NA,TRBJ2-3,TGTGCCAGCAGTGAGCAGCTGGGCCTCGAGAAAAAGCAGTATTTT,CASSEQLGLEKKQYF
TRBV3-1/TRBV3-2,NA,NA,TRBJ1-6,TGTGCCAGCAGACTAAGCAGCTATAATTCACCCCTCCACTTT,CASRLSSYNSPLHF
TRBV5-1,NA,NA,TRBJ2-7,TGCGCCAGCAGCGGGGGAGAAGATAACCAGTACTTC,CASSGGEDNQYF
TRBV6-5,NA,once,TRBJ2-7,TGTGCCAGCAGTTACCCTGGGGACTCCACCTACGAGCAGTACTTC,CASSYPGDSTYEQYF
TRBV14,NA,few,TRBJ1-3,TGTGCCAGCAGCCAAGGTTATCAGTACTCTGGAAACACCATATATTTT,CASSQGYQYSGNTIYF
TRBV5-6,NA,NA,TRBJ2-5,TGTGCCAGCAGCCTCGTATATGGGGATCGTCAAGAGACCCAGTACTTC,CASSLVYGDRQETQYF
TRBV9,NA,NA,TRBJ1-5,TGTGCCAGCAGCGTAGCAGGGGAGAGCAATCAGCCCCAGCATTTT,CASSVAGESNQPQHF
TRBV9,NA,NA,TRBJ1-5,TGTGCCAGCAGCGTAGATGGAGGGGGCAATCAGCCCCAGCATTTT,CASSVDGGGNQPQHF
TRBV10-3,NA,NA,TRBJ2-5,TGTGCCACCGCCGGCAGGGCCTGGGAGACCCAGTACTTC,CATAGRAWETQYF
TRBV11-1,NA,NA,TRBJ2-1,TGTGCCAGCAGCTTAGCTTTGGGGGTTGTCTACAATGAGCAGTTCTTC,CASSLALGVVYNEQFF
TRBV6-1,NA,NA,TRBJ2-2,TGTGCCAGCAGTGAAGGTCGGGCCGGGGAGCTGTTTTTT,CASSEGRAGELFF
TRBV7-8,TRBD1,once,TRBJ2-7,TGTGCCAGCAGCCAGACAGGGGGCTACGAGCAGTACTTC,CASSQTGGYEQYF
TRBV4-3,TRBD1,NA,TRBJ1-1,TGCGCCAGCAGCCTTTTAAGACAGGGGAACACTGAAGCTTTCTTT,CASSLLRQGNTEAFF
TRBV5-4,NA,NA,TRBJ2-1,TGTGCCAGCAGCTTAAGGGGAGCATCCTACAATGAGCAGTTCTTC,CASSLRGASYNEQFF
TRBV18,NA,NA,TRBJ1-1,TGTGCCAGCTCACCACCGGGGGCTAACACTGAAGCTTTCTTT,CASSPPGANTEAFF
TRBV2,NA,NA,TRBJ2-6,TGTGCCAGCAGTGAAGACGTGCTCAGCTCTGGGGCCAACGTCCTGACTTTC,CASSEDVLSSGANVLTF
TRBV3-1/TRBV3-2,NA,NA,TRBJ1-2,TGTGCCAGCAGCCAGGGTTATGGCTACACCTTC,CASSQGYGYTF
TRBV6-2/TRBV6-3,NA,NA,TRBJ1-1,TGTGCCAGCAGTTATCCCGATACAGGGATTAGCACTGAAGCTTTCTTT,CASSYPDTGISTEAFF
TRBV6-5,NA,once,TRBJ2-3,TGTGCCAGCAGGAGCGCCGGGCCCCGCACAGATACGCAGTATTTT,CASRSAGPRTDTQYF
TRBV28,NA,once,TRBJ1-5,TGTGCCAGCAGCCGTATTAGCAATCAGCCCCAGCATTTT,CASSRISNQPQHF
TRBV7-2,NA,NA,TRBJ2-7,TGTGCCAGCAGCTTAGCGGGGGGCTCCTACGAGCAGTACTTC,CASSLAGGSYEQYF
TRBV5-1,NA,NA,TRBJ2-5,TGCGCCAGCAGCTTGCGTCCCGGTACCTTACAAGAGACCCAGTACTTC,CASSLRPGTLQETQYF
TRBV24-1,NA,NA,TRBJ1-1,TGTGCCACCAGTGATTGGAATGACACTGAAGCTTTCTTT,CATSDWNDTEAFF
TRBV18,NA,NA,TRBJ2-2,TGTGCCAGCTCACCAATCACCAACACCGGGGAGCTGTTTTTT,CASSPITNTGELFF
TRBV28,TRBD1,NA,TRBJ1-6,TGTGCCAGCAAGAACAGGGGGCGGGACAGGAATTCACCCCTCCACTTT,CASKNRGRDRNSPLHF
TRBV30,NA,NA,TRBJ2-3,TGTGCCTGGAGTGTAATGGGCTTGGGGGGAGGCACAGATACGCAGTATTTT,CAWSVMGLGGGTDTQYF
TRBV29-1,TRBD1,once,TRBJ1-4,TGCAGCGTTACCGGGACAGACAATGAAAAACTGTTTTTT,CSVTGTDNEKLFF
TRBV19,NA,NA,TRBJ1-6,TGTGCCAGTAGTACGTCTTTATTTTCACCCCTCCACTTT,CASSTSLFSPLHF
TRBV11-2,NA,NA,TRBJ1-3,TGTGCCAGCAGCTTAGTGGCCTTGTCGGACACCATATATTTT,CASSLVALSDTIYF
TRBV27,NA,NA,TRBJ2-1,TGTGCCAGCAGTTCGGAGGGCGGGAATGAGCAGTTCTTC,CASSSEGGNEQFF
TRBV7-3,NA,NA,TRBJ1-3,TGTGCCAGCAGCTCCACGGGGGTTGGAAACACCATATATTTT,CASSSTGVGNTIYF
TRBV29-1,TRBD2,NA,TRBJ2-1,TGCAGCGTTGTCAGCGGGGGGACCTCCAATGAGCAGTTCTTC,CSVVSGGTSNEQFF
TRBV2,NA,NA,TRBJ2-4,TGTGCCAGCGGCCCCATGGCCAAAAACATTCAGTACTTC,CASGPMAKNIQYF
TRBV20-1,NA,few,TRBJ2-1,TGCAGTGCTAGTGAGGGAGTAGACCCTAATGAGCAGTTCTTC,CSASEGVDPNEQFF
TRBV27,NA,NA,TRBJ1-1,TGTGCCAGCAGTTTAGGAATTGGGGGCGCAGGGTATGAAGCTTTCTTT,CASSLGIGGAGYEAFF
TRBV19,TRBD1,NA,TRBJ1-6,TGTGCCAGTGGAGGACAGGGCTATAATTCACCCCTCCACTTT,CASGGQGYNSPLHF
TRBV6-6,NA,NA,TRBJ1-4,TGTGCCAGCAGTTTCAGGGTGGTTAATGAAAAACTGTTTTTT,CASSFRVVNEKLFF
TRBV6-6,NA,NA,TRBJ1-5,TGTGCCAGCAGTTCACGACCTAGCAATCAGCCCCAGCATTTT,CASSSRPSNQPQHF
TRBV28,TRBD2,NA,TRBJ2-7,TGTGCCAGCCTCGAGCCAACGGGAGGTTCCTCCTACGAGCAGTACTTC,CASLEPTGGSSYEQYF
TRBV30,TRBD1,NA,TRBJ1-4,TGTGCCTGGAGTTTAGATCGGACAGGGGGTAATGAAAAACTGTTTTTT,CAWSLDRTGGNEKLFF
TRBV24-1,TRBD1,NA,TRBJ2-3,TGTGCCACCAGTGACCCCGGGACAGACACAGATACGCAGTATTTT,CATSDPGTDTDTQYF
TRBV7-3,TRBD1,NA,TRBJ1-2,TGTGCCAGCAGCCGACCGCCCCTTTCACACGCAGGGGGCCGGCCGGGCGGCTACACCTTC,CASSRPPLSHAGGRPGGYTF
TRBV5-6,NA,NA,TRBJ2-1,TGTGCCAGCAGCTTGGAAGGGCAGGCTATAATCTACAATGAGCAGTTCTTC,CASSLEGQAIIYNEQFF
TRBV7-9,NA,NA,TRBJ1-1,TGTGCCAGCAGCTCAACTACCTTGGTAGGAGCTTTCTTT,CASSSTTLVGAFF
TRBV7-9,NA,NA,TRBJ1-4,TGTGCCAGCAGCTTAGAACTCTCTGAAAAACTGTTTTTT,CASSLELSEKLFF
TRBV13,NA,NA,TRBJ1-6,TGTGCCAGCAGCTTATATCCGAGCTCCTATAATTCACCCCTCCACTTT,CASSLYPSSYNSPLHF
TRBV4-1,NA,NA,TRBJ1-2,TGCGCCAGCAGCCAAGGACGGGGTCAGGGAACCTATGGCTACACCTTC,CASSQGRGQGTYGYTF